At least ten counts were recorded for the clone carrying this T cell receptor (beta chain). Its specificity is unknown. The read gets to within 3 residues of the CDR3 end, and the germline J gene fills in the rest. CVID subjects were around 16 female and fewer than 35 male, aged roughly 8 to 65. Heparinized whole blood, about 5 to 8.5 ml, came from each donor. The CDR3 runs 14 residues. V shed 6 bases and J 8 bases; nucleotides not matched to a gene: 13. Germline loops: CDR1 DFQATT, CDR2 SNEGSKA (reference sequence). This entry is derived from a study of T cell clonality in common variable immunodeficiency. The study, taken as a whole, reports: Fewer deletions and N-nucleotide insertions were reportedly seen in common variable immunodeficiency TCR beta sequences. CVID subjects had higher TCRbeta clonality than healthy controls, most marked in about a third.

The data were produced by immunoSEQ multiplex PCR, yet TCRdb's version contains in-frame clones alone and is incomplete. Altogether around 9,200 clones were found in the sample, and no singletons occur. Sequenced: peripheral blood mononuclear cells. This receptor was identified in a human donor with common variable immunodeficiency. The genes are TRBV20-1 and TRBJ2-1; 7 bases map to TRBD1. The CDR3 sequence is CSALSLDRAYEQFF. CDR3 DNA, as far as it was read: TGCAGTGCGCTATCTCTCGACAGGGCTTATGAG.